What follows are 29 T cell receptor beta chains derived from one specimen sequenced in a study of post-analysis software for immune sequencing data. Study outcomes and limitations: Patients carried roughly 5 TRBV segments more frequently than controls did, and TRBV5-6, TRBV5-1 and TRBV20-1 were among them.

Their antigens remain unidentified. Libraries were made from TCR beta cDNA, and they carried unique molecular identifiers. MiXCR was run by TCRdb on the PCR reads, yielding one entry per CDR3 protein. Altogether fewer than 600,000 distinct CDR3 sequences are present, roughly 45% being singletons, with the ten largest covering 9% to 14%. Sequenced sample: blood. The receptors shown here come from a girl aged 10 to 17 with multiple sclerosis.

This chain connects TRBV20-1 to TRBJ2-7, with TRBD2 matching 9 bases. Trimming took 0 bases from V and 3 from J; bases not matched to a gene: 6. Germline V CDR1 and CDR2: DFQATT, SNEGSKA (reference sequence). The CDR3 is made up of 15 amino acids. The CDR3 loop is CSARDSGGGLYEQYF. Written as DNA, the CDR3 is TGCAGTGCTAGAGATAGCGGGGGCGGGCTCTACGAGCAGTACTTC.

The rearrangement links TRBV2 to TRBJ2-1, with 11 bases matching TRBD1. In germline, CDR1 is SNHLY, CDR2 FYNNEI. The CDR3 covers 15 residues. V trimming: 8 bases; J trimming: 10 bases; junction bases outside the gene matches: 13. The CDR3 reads CASEIGQGAGNEQFF. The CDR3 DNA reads TGTGCCAGCGAAATAGGACAGGGGGCAGGTAACGAGCAGTTCTTC.

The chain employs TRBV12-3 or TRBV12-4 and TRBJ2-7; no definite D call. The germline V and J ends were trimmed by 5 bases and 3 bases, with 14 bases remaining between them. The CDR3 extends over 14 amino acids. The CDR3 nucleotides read TGTGCCAGCAGTCCCCAGTTTGTTGTCTACGAGCAGTACTTC. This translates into CASSPQFVVYEQYF.

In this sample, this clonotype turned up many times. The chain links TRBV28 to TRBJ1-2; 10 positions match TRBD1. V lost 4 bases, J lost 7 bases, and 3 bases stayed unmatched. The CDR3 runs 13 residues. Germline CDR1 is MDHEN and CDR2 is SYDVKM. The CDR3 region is CASSSGQGGGYTF. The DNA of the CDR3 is TGTGCCAGCAGTTCCGGACAGGGGGGTGGCTACACCTTC.

The CDR3 sequence: CSAEAGTSVTDTQYF. The DNA for the CDR3 is TGCAGTGCTGAGGCCGGGACTAGCGTCACAGATACGCAGTATTTT. The genes are TRBV20-1 and TRBJ2-3; 10 bases map to TRBD2. This CDR3 has 15 amino acids. Germline V CDR1 and CDR2: DFQATT, SNEGSKA (reference sequence). With V trimmed by 5 bases and J by 2 bases, 7 bases remained unmatched.

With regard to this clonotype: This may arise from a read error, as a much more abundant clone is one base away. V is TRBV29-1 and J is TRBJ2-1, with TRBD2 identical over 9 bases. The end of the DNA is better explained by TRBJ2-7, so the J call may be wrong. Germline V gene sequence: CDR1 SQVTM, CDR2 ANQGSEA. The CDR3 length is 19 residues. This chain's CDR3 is CSVVSGWASGDTPYNEQYF. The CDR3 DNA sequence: TGCAGCGTTGTATCTGGGTGGGCTAGCGGGGATACCCCCTACAATGAGCAGTACTTC.

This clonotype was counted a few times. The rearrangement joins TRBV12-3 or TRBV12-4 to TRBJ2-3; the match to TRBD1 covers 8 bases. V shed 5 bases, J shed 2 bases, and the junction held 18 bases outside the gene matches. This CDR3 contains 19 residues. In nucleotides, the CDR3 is TGTGCCAGCAGTCCCCCAAAAATACGGACAGGGAGATACACAGATACGCAGTATTTT. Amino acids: CASSPPKIRTGRYTDTQYF.

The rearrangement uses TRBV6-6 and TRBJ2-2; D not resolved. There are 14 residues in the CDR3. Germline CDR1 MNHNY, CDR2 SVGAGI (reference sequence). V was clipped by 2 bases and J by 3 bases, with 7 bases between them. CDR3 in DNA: TGTGCCAGCAGTTACGCCAAATACACCGGGGAGCTGTTTTTT. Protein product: CASSYAKYTGELFF.

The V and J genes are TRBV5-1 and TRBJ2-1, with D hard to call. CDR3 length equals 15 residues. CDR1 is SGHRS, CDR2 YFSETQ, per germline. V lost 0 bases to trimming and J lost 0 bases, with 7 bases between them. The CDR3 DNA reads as TGCGCCAGCAGCTTGGCCAAGAACTCCTACAATGAGCAGTTCTTC. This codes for CASSLAKNSYNEQFF.

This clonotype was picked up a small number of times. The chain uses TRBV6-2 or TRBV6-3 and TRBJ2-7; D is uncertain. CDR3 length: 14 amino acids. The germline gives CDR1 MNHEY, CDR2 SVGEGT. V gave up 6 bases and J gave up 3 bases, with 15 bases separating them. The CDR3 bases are TGTGCCAGCAGGAGGCGGACGAACCTCTACGAGCAGTACTTC. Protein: CASRRRTNLYEQYF.

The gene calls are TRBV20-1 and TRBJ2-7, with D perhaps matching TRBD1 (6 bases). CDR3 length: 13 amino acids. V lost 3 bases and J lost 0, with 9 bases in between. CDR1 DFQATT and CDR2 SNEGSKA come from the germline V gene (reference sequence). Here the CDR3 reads CSASRDTSYEQYF. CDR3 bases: TGCAGTGCTAGCCGGGACACCTCCTACGAGCAGTACTTC.

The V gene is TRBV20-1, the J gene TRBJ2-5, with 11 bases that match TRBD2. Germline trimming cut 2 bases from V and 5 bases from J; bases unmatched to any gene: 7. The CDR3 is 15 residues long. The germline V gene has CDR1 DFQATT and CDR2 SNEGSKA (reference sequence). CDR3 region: CSARLAGGERETQYF. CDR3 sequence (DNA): TGCAGTGCTAGACTAGCGGGAGGAGAAAGGGAGACCCAGTACTTC.

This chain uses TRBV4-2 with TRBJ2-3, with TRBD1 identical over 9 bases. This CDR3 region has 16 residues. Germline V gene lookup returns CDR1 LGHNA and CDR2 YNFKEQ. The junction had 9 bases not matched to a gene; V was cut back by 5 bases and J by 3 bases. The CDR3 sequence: CASSGRDRVETDTQYF. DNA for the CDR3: TGTGCCAGCAGCGGCCGGGACAGGGTGGAAACAGATACGCAGTATTTT.

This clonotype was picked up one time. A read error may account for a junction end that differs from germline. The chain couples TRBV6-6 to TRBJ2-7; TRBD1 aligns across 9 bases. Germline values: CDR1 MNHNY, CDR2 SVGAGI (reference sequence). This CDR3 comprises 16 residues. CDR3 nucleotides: TGTGCCAACAGTCCCCGGGACAGGGAGGTAAACTACGAGCAGTACTTC. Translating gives CANSPRDREVNYEQYF.

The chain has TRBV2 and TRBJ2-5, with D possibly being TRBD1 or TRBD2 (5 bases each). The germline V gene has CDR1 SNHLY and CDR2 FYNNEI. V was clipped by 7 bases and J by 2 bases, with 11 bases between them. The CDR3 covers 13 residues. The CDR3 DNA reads TGTGCCAGCAAATCGGGACCACAAGAGACCCAGTACTTC. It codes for CASKSGPQETQYF.

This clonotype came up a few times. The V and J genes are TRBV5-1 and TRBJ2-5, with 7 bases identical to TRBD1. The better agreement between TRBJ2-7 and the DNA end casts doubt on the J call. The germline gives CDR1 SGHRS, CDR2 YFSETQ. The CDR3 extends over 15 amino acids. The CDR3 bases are TGCGCCAGCAGCTTGGAGTCGGGACAGCCGAACGAGCAGTACTTC. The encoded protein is CASSLESGQPNEQYF.

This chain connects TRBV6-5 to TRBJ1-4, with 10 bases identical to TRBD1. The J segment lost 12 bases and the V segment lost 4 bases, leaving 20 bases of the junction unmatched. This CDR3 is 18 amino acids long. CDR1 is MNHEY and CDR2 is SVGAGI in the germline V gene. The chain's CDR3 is CASSSVSVGQGSLGELFF. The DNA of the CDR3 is TGTGCCAGCAGTTCCGTTTCCGTGGGACAGGGGTCCCTGGGGGAACTGTTTTTT.

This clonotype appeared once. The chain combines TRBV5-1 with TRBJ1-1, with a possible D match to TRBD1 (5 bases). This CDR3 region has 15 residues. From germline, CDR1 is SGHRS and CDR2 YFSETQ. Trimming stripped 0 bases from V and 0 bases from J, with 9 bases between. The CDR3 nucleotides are TGCGCCAGCAGCTTGGCCGCACAGGTGAACACTGAAGCTTTCTTT. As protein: CASSLAAQVNTEAFF.

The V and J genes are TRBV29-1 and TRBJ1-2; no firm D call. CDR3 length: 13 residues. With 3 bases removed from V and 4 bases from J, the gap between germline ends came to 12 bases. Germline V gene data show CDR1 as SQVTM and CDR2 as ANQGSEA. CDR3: CSVERSGSYGYTF. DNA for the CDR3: TGCAGCGTTGAGAGATCTGGGAGCTATGGCTACACCTTC.

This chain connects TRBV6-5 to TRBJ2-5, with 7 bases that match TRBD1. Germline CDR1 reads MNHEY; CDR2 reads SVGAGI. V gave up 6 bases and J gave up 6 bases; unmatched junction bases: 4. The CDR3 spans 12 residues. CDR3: CASSRTGQTQYF. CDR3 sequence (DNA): TGTGCCAGCAGCAGGACAGGTCAGACCCAGTACTTC.

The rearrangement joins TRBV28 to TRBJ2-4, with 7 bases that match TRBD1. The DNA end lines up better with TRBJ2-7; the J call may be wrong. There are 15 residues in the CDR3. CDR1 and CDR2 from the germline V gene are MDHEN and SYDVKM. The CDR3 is CASSFGTVFPYEQYF. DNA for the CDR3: TGTGCCAGCAGTTTCGGGACAGTTTTCCCCTACGAGCAGTACTTC.

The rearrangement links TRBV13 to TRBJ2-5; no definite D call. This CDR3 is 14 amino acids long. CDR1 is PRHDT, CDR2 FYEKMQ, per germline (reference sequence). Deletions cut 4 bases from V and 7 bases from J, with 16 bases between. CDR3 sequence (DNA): TGTGCCAGCAGCTCCTCCCGGGCATTGGCGACCCAGTACTTC. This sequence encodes CASSSSRALATQYF.

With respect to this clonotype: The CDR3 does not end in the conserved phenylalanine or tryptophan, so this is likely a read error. The CDR3 here is CASSQDRTGTEAFL. DNA for the CDR3: TGTGCCAGCAGCCAAGATAGGACAGGGACTGAAGCTTTCTTG. The J gene is TRBJ1-1, the V gene TRBV14, with TRBD1 matching 8 bases. Per the germline V gene, CDR1 is SGHDN and CDR2 is FVKESK. Losses at the gene ends were 0 bases for V and 5 bases for J; bases not matched to a gene: 2. There are 14 residues in the CDR3.

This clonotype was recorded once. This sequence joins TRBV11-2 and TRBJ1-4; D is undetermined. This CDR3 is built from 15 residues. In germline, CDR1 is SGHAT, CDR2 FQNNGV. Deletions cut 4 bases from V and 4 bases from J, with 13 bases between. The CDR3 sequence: CASSSLGRVNEKLFF. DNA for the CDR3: TGTGCCAGCAGCTCCTTGGGGAGAGTTAATGAAAAACTGTTTTTT.

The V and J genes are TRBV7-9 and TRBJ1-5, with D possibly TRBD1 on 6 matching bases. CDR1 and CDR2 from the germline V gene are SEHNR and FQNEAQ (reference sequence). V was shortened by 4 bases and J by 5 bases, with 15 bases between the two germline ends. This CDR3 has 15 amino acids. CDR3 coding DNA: TGTGCCAGCAGCTGGGGGGCCCCTGAGGATCAGCCCCAGCATTTT. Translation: CASSWGAPEDQPQHF.

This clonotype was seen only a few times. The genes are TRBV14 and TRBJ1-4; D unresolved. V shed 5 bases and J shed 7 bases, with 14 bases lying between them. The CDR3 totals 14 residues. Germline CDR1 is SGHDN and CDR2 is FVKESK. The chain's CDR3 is CASSAGWRGEKLFF. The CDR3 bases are TGTGCCAGCAGCGCGGGCTGGCGAGGTGAAAAACTGTTTTTT.

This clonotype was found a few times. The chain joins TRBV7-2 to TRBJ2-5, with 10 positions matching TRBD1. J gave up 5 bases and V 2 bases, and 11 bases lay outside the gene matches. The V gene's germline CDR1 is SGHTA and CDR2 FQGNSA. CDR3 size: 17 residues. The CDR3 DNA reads TGTGCCAGCAGCTTATCTGACAGGGGGCTAGCGGCTGAGACCCAGTACTTC. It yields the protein CASSLSDRGLAAETQYF.

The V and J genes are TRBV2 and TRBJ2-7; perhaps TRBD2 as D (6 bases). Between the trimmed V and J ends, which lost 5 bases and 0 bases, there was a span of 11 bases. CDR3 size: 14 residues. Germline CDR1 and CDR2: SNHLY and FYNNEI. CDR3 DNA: TGTGCCAGCAGTCGTAGCGGACTCTCCTACGAGCAGTACTTC. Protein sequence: CASSRSGLSYEQYF.

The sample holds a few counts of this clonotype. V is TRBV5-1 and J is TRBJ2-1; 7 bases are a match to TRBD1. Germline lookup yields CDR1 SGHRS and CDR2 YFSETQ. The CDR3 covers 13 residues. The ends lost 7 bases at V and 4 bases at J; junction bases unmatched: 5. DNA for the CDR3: TGCGCCAGCGGACCGACAGGGTACAATGAGCAGTTCTTC. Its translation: CASGPTGYNEQFF.